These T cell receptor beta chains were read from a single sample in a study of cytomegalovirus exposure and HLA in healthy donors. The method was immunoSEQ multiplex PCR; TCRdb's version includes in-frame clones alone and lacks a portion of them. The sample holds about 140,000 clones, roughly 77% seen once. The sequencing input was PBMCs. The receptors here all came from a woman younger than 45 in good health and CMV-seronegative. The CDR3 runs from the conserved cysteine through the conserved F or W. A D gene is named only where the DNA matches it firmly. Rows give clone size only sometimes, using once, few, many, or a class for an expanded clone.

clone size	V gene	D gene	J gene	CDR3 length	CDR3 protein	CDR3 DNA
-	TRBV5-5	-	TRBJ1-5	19	CASSPEAWPVRGSNQPQHF	TGTGCCAGCAGCCCCGAGGCGTGGCCAGTGAGAGGAAGCAATCAGCCCCAGCATTTT
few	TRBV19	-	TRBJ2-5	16	CASSQGQLGRRETQYF	TGTGCCAGTAGCCAGGGACAGTTGGGGAGGAGAGAGACCCAGTACTTC
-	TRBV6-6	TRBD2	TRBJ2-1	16	CASSYSITSGGLEQFF	TGTGCCAGCAGTTACTCAATAACTAGCGGGGGCCTAGAGCAGTTCTTC
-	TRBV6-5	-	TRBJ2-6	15	CASREAGSGANVLTF	TGTGCCAGCAGAGAGGCGGGTTCTGGGGCCAACGTCCTGACTTTC
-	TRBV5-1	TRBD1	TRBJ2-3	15	CASTTGDPNTDTQYF	TGCGCCAGCACAACAGGGGACCCTAACACAGATACGCAGTATTTT
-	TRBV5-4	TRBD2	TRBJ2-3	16	CASSLALAGVGDTQYF	TGTGCCAGCAGCTTGGCACTAGCGGGAGTAGGAGATACGCAGTATTTT
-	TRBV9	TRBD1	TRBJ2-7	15	CASSADGTGLDEQYF	TGTGCCAGCAGCGCGGACGGGACAGGGTTAGACGAGCAGTACTTC
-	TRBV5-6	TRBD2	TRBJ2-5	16	CASSLALLAGAETQYF	TGTGCCAGCAGCTTGGCCCTGCTAGCGGGAGCAGAGACCCAGTACTTC
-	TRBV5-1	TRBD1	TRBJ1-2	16	CASSPGGGLANYGYTF	TGCGCCAGCAGCCCCGGAGGGGGCCTCGCTAACTATGGCTACACCTTC
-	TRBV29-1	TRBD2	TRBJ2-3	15	CSGGGSGTHTDTQYF	TGCAGCGGGGGGGGTAGCGGGACTCACACAGATACGCAGTATTTT
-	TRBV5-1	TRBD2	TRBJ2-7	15	CASSLGLEREREQYF	TGCGCCAGCAGCTTGGGATTAGAGCGGGAGCGCGAGCAGTACTTC
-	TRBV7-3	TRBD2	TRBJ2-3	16	CASSLIGAGGTDTQYF	TGTGCCAGCAGCTTAATAGGGGCGGGAGGCACAGATACGCAGTATTTT
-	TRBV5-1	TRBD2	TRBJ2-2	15	CASTQTSGNTGELFF	TGCGCCAGCACCCAGACTAGCGGAAACACCGGGGAGCTGTTTTTT
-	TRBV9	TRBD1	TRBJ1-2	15	CASSPRQGGNYGYTF	TGTGCCAGCAGCCCTCGACAGGGTGGGAACTATGGCTACACCTTC
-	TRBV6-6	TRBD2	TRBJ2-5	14	CASMPAGNQETQYF	TGTGCCAGCATGCCAGCGGGGAACCAAGAGACCCAGTACTTC
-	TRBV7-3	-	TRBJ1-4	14	CASSLTGPAEKLFF	TGTGCCAGCAGCTTAACGGGGCCAGCTGAAAAACTGTTTTTT
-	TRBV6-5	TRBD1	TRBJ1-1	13	CASTLQGAVEAFF	TGTGCCAGCACCCTACAGGGGGCGGTTGAAGCTTTCTTT
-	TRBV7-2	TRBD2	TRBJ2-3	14	CASTIQRGKDTQYF	TGTGCCAGCACCATACAGCGGGGGAAAGATACGCAGTATTTT
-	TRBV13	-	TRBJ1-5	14	CASSQRQGNQPQHF	TGTGCCAGCAGCCAGAGACAGGGCAATCAGCCCCAGCATTTT
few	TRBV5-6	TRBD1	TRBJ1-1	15	CASSDPGTGGTEAFF	TGTGCCAGCAGCGATCCCGGGACAGGGGGCACTGAAGCTTTCTTT
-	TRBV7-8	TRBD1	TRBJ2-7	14	CASSWGQGSYEQYF	TGTGCCAGCAGCTGGGGACAGGGTTCCTACGAGCAGTACTTC
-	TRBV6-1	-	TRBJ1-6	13	CASNPQSNSPLHF	TGTGCCAGCAACCCCCAGTCTAATTCACCCCTCCACTTT
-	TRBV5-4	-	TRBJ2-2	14	CASSPTLSSGELFF	TGTGCCAGCAGCCCCACGTTGAGCTCCGGGGAGCTGTTTTTT
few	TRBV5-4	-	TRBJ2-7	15	CASSLGLQGTYEQYF	TGTGCCAGCAGCTTAGGGCTTCAAGGGACTTACGAGCAGTACTTC
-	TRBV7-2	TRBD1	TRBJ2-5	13	CASSSRTGETQYF	TGTGCCAGCAGCTCCCGGACAGGGGAAACCCAGTACTTC
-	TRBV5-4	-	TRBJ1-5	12	CASSSPDQPQHF	TGTGCCAGCAGCTCCCCCGATCAGCCCCAGCATTTT
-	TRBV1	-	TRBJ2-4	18	CTSSQRDGSYLAKNIQYF	TGCACCAGCAGCCAGCGGGACGGGTCCTATCTAGCCAAAAACATTCAGTACTTC
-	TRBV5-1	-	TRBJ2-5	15	CASSLGVRDQETQYF	TGCGCCAGCAGCTTGGGGGTCAGGGATCAAGAGACCCAGTACTTC
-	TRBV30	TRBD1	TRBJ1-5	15	CAWSVGTASNQPQHF	TGTGCCTGGAGTGTAGGGACAGCTAGCAATCAGCCCCAGCATTTT
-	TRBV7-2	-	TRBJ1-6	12	CASSLDSSPLHF	TGTGCCAGCAGCTTAGACAGTTCACCCCTCCACTTT
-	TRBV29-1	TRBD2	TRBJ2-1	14	CSVGTLREYNEQFF	TGCAGCGTTGGAACACTGCGGGAGTACAATGAGCAGTTCTTC
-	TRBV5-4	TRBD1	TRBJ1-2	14	CASYRDRGNYGYTF	TGTGCCAGTTACCGGGACAGGGGCAACTATGGCTACACCTTC
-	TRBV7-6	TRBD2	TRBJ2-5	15	CASSFGTGGPETQYF	TGTGCCAGCAGCTTCGGAACGGGGGGGCCAGAGACCCAGTACTTC
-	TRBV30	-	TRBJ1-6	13	CAWRKPGASPLHF	TGTGCCTGGAGGAAACCAGGCGCTTCACCCCTCCACTTT
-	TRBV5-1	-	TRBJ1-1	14	CASSSQGQNTEAFF	TGCGCCAGCAGCTCACAGGGCCAGAACACTGAAGCTTTCTTT
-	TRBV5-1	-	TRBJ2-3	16	CASTSRWGTSTDTQYF	TGCGCCAGCACGTCTAGGTGGGGGACTAGCACAGATACGCAGTATTTT
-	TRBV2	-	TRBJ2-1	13	CASTIGQNNEQFF	TGTGCCAGCACTATAGGACAGAATAATGAGCAGTTCTTC
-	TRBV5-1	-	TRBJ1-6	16	CATVEVSSSYNSPLHF	TGCGCTACGGTGGAGGTCTCAAGCTCCTATAATTCACCCCTCCACTTT
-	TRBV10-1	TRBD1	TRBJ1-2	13	CASSESTGDGYTF	TGCGCCAGCAGTGAGTCGACAGGGGATGGCTACACCTTC
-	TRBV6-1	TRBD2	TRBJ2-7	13	CASSVGLAGLQYF	TGTGCCAGCAGTGTCGGACTAGCGGGATTGCAGTACTTC
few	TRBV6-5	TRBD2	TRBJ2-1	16	CASSFLSGGSYNEQFF	TGTGCCAGCAGTTTTCTTAGCGGGGGCTCCTACAATGAGCAGTTCTTC
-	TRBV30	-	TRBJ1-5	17	CAWSPYEQGTGNQPQHF	TGTGCCTGGAGTCCTTACGAACAGGGAACTGGCAATCAGCCCCAGCATTTT
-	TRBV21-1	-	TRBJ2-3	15	CASSLAQLNTDTQYF	TGTGCCAGCAGCCTAGCGCAATTGAACACAGATACGCAGTATTTT
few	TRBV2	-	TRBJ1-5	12	CASSIENQPQHF	TGTGCCAGCAGTATAGAGAATCAGCCCCAGCATTTT
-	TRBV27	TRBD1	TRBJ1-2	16	CASSLSETGGVDGYTF	TGTGCCAGCAGTTTATCAGAGACAGGGGGCGTGGATGGCTACACCTTC